A single sample is the source of the 17 T cell receptor beta chains below, sequenced in a study of blood T cell repertoires in COVID-19. Using immunoSEQ multiplex PCR, the repertoire was profiled, and TCRdb retains in-frame clones only, with some absent. This sample has approximately 280,000 clones, with roughly 84% found just once. The specimen was peripheral blood. The receptors were gathered from a human donor with COVID-19, enrolled during active disease. The donor label of this sample is uncertain.

V gene TRBV4-2 combines with J gene TRBJ2-3; D is possibly TRBD1 (5 bases). In germline, CDR1 is LGHNA, CDR2 YNFKEQ. V was shortened by 0 bases and J by 1 base, with 5 bases between the two germline ends. The CDR3 has 14 amino acids. In nucleotides, the CDR3 is TGTGCCAGCAGCCAAGACAGGGGCACAGATACGCAGTATTTT. Amino acids: CASSQDRGTDTQYF.

The chain links TRBV2 to TRBJ1-5; tentative D call: TRBD1 (6 bases). In germline, CDR1 is SNHLY, CDR2 FYNNEI. The CDR3 runs to 15 residues. V dropped 2 bases and J dropped 1 base, with 9 bases sitting between them. The CDR3 DNA reads as TGTGCCAGCAGTGAATGGGGGGGCAGCAATCAGCCCCAGCATTTT. It translates to CASSEWGGSNQPQHF.

The chain recombines TRBV2 with TRBJ2-7; a weak D match, TRBD2 (5 bases). V was trimmed by 5 bases and J by 0 bases, leaving 11 bases between them. Germline V gene data show CDR1 as SNHLY and CDR2 as FYNNEI. The CDR3 runs 14 residues. The chain's CDR3 is CASSFGLSSYEQYF. CDR3 nucleotides: TGTGCCAGCAGTTTTGGACTGAGCTCCTACGAGCAGTACTTC.

The chain joins TRBV9 to TRBJ2-2; D remains ambiguous. Germline CDR1 SGDLS, CDR2 YYNGEE. The CDR3 spans 14 residues. V dropped 0 bases and J dropped 4 bases, with 7 bases sitting between them. The CDR3 reads CASSVGPSTGELFF. CDR3 nucleotide sequence: TGTGCCAGCAGCGTAGGGCCTTCCACCGGGGAGCTGTTTTTT. Variable domain in full (rest from reference TRBV9 and TRBJ2-2): DSGVTQTPKHLITATGQRVTLRCSPRSGDLSVYWYQQSLDQGLQFLIQYYNGEERAKGNILERFSAQQFPDLHSELNLSSLELGDSALYFCASSVGPSTGELFFGEGSRLTVL.

This clone appeared once. The chain carries TRBV3-1 (or the pseudogene TRBV3-2) and TRBJ1-3, with D possibly matching TRBD1 (6 bases). The CDR3 loop spans 14 amino acids. Germline CDR1 reads LGHDT; CDR2 reads YNNKEL (reference sequence). With 4 bases removed from V and 4 bases from J, the gap between germline ends came to 11 bases. The CDR3 loop is CASSRDNAGNTIYF. The CDR3 nucleotides are TGTGCCAGCAGCCGGGACAATGCGGGAAACACCATATATTTT.

The chain joins TRBV28 to TRBJ1-5, with 8 bases that match TRBD1. V dropped 1 base and J dropped 3; count of bases not matched to a gene: 2. The CDR3 runs to 15 residues. Per the germline V gene, CDR1 is MDHEN and CDR2 is SYDVKM. CDR3 sequence: CASSLSGQDNQPQHF. CDR3 DNA sequence: TGTGCCAGCAGTTTATCGGGACAGGACAATCAGCCCCAGCATTTT.

Regarding this clone: Relative to the germline gene, one junction end is altered; a read error may explain this. The genes are TRBV19 and TRBJ1-5; D possibly corresponds to TRBD1 (6 bases). Germline CDR1 and CDR2: LNHDA and SQIVND (reference sequence). This CDR3 is 12 amino acids long. CDR3 DNA: TGTGCCAGTAGTAGGGACACCGTTGTTTTAGCATTT. Translated, it gives CASSRDTVVLAF.

V is TRBV7-2 and J is TRBJ1-2; TRBD1 matches at 10 bases. V dropped 9 bases and J dropped 1; count of bases not matched to a gene: 11. The CDR3 contains 16 residues. Germline CDR1 and CDR2: SGHTA and FQGNSA. CDR3 DNA: TGTGCCAGTTACCCCGGGACAGGGGCCATTAACTATGGCTACACCTTC. It is translated as CASYPGTGAINYGYTF.

This chain uses TRBV7-2 with TRBJ1-2, with D unresolved. Germline V lookup: CDR1 SGHTA, CDR2 FQGNSA. The V gene lost 1 base and the J gene lost 2 bases, with 14 bases spanning the gap. This CDR3 contains 16 residues. In nucleotides, the CDR3 is TGTGCCAGCAGCTTAGATATAGTATCAGCGAACTATGGCTACACCTTC. It translates to CASSLDIVSANYGYTF.

V is TRBV7-2 and J is TRBJ1-2; a possible D gene is TRBD1 (6 bases). V lost 4 bases and J lost 4, with 16 bases in between. The length of the CDR3 is 15 residues. Germline V lookup: CDR1 SGHTA, CDR2 FQGNSA. CDR3 in amino acids: CASSSFSGQPYGYTF. The CDR3 DNA reads TGTGCCAGCAGCTCCTTCTCTGGACAGCCCTATGGCTACACCTTC.

The chain combines TRBV28 with TRBJ1-1; D is perhaps TRBD1 (6 bases). V was clipped by 6 bases and J by 6 bases, with 20 bases between them. The CDR3 covers 15 residues. Per germline, CDR1 MDHEN and CDR2 SYDVKM. The CDR3 protein is CASSLTGQLGSEAFF. The CDR3, as DNA: TGTGCCAGCAGCCTTACAGGACAGCTTGGATCTGAAGCTTTCTTT.

Details on this clone: Other DNA sequences in this specimen translate into the identical CDR3. This rearrangement joins TRBV2 to TRBJ2-3, with 7 bases that match TRBD1. The germline gives CDR1 SNHLY, CDR2 FYNNEI. The J segment lost 5 bases and the V segment lost 1 base, leaving 3 bases of the junction unmatched. The CDR3 consists of 14 residues. CDR3 protein: CASSEDRGRDTQYF. The DNA for the CDR3 is TGTGCCAGCAGTGAAGACAGGGGTCGAGATACGCAGTATTTT.

CDR3 in DNA: TGTGCCAGCAGTCTCAGCGGGAGGGCCATTCCACGAAGCACAGATACGCAGTATTTT. Translation: CASSLSGRAIPRSTDTQYF. This chain joins TRBV27 and TRBJ2-3, with 10 bases fitting TRBD2. The CDR3 runs 19 residues. Germline lookup yields CDR1 MNHEY and CDR2 SMNVEV (reference sequence). V dropped 5 bases and J dropped 0; count of bases not matched to a gene: 14.

The chain recombines TRBV18 with TRBJ1-3; weak D call: TRBD1 (5 bases). Trimming left V 3 bases short and J 0 bases short, with 18 bases between. In germline, CDR1 is KGHSH, CDR2 LQKENI. The CDR3 spans 18 residues. The CDR3 nucleotides read TGTGCCAGCTCACCGCTGGGGGGGGGAGTTCCCTCTGGAAACACCATATATTTT. Its translation is CASSPLGGGVPSGNTIYF. The full variable domain, with the rest looked up from reference TRBV18 and TRBJ1-3, is NAGVMQNPRHLVRRRGQEARLRCSPMKGHSHVYWYRQLPEEGLKFMVYLQKENIIDESGMPKERFSAEFPKEGPSILRIQQVVRGDSAAYFCASSPLGGGVPSGNTIYFGEGSWLTVV.

This chain uses TRBV9 with TRBJ2-3; 8 bases map to TRBD2. The germline CDR1 and CDR2 sequences are SGDLS and YYNGEE. There are 18 residues in the CDR3. V shed 0 bases and J 5 bases; nucleotides not matched to a gene: 14. CDR3 nucleotides: TGTGCCAGCAGCGTAGGAGGAACGGGGGGGTTTAGTGGAGATACGCAGTATTTT. Translated: CASSVGGTGGFSGDTQYF.

The chain links TRBV3-1 (or the pseudogene TRBV3-2) to TRBJ1-1; the D is unclear. CDR1 and CDR2 (germline): LGHDT, YNNKEL (reference sequence). V lost 1 base and J 1 base, leaving 7 bases between the germline ends. CDR3 length equals 14 residues. The chain's CDR3 is CASSQGARNTEAFF. DNA of the CDR3: TGTGCCAGCAGCCAAGGGGCCAGGAACACTGAAGCTTTCTTT.

V is TRBV7-2 and J is TRBJ2-3; tentative D call: TRBD2 (5 bases). This CDR3 has 15 amino acids. CDR1 is SGHTA, CDR2 FQGNSA, per germline. With 2 bases removed from V and 6 bases from J, the gap between germline ends came to 15 bases. The CDR3 sequence: CASSLLALSRDTQYF. The CDR3 region has the DNA TGTGCCAGCAGCTTATTAGCGTTGTCGAGGGATACGCAGTATTTT. Looking up the rest from reference TRBV7-2 and TRBJ2-3 gives the full variable domain: GAGVSQSPSNKVTEKGKDVELRCDPISGHTALYWYRQSLGQGLEFLIYFQGNSAPDKSGLPSDRFSAERTGGSVSTLTIQRTQQEDSAVYLCASSLLALSRDTQYFGPGTRLTVL.